The 21 T cell receptor beta chains reported below all come from one sample, sequenced in a study of cytomegalovirus exposure and HLA in healthy donors. PCR primers comprised 60 Vbeta and 13 Jbeta primers. Assay used: immunoSEQ multiplex PCR; TCRdb lists only in-frame clones, some missing. The sample records approximately 91,000 clones, less than 70% being singletons. The sample was PBMCs. These receptors were collected from a human donor in good health.

CDR3 bases: TGCGCCAGCAGCCAGGGGCACAGGGTATCAGCTGAAAAACTGTTTTTT. Protein: CASSQGHRVSAEKLFF. The chain carries TRBV4-3 and TRBJ1-4; D is perhaps TRBD1 (6 bases). The CDR3 sequence is 16 residues long. V lost 3 bases and J 7 bases, leaving 18 bases between the germline ends. The germline V gene encodes CDR1 LGHNA and CDR2 YSLEER.

J is TRBJ2-7 and V is TRBV15, with D maybe TRBD1 (5 bases). The germline V gene has CDR1 LNHNV and CDR2 YYDKDF (reference sequence). V shed 4 bases and J shed 1 base, with 11 bases lying between them. The CDR3 is made up of 14 amino acids. DNA for the CDR3: TGTGCCACCAGCAAGACAGTCCCATCCTACGAGCAGTACTTC. Translated, it gives CATSKTVPSYEQYF. Looking up the rest from reference TRBV15 and TRBJ2-7 gives the full variable domain: DAMVIQNPRYQVTQFGKPVTLSCSQTLNHNVMYWYQQKSSQAPKLLFHYYDKDFNNEADTPDNFQSRRPNTSFCFLDIRSPGLGDTAMYLCATSKTVPSYEQYFGPGTRLTVT.

The J gene is TRBJ1-3, the V gene TRBV2; D is undetermined. Germline V gives CDR1 SNHLY, CDR2 FYNNEI. Trimming removed 3 bases at V and 4 bases at J, with 4 bases between. This CDR3 is built from 12 residues. CDR3: CASSDRGNTIYF. The CDR3 DNA sequence: TGTGCCAGCAGTGACAGGGGAAACACCATATATTTT.

The chain couples TRBV2 to TRBJ1-4, with 8 positions matching TRBD1. CDR1 is SNHLY, CDR2 FYNNEI, per germline. There are 15 residues in the CDR3. J lost 2 bases, V lost 5 bases, and 4 bases had no gene match. CDR3 in amino acids: CASSQQGVTNEKLFF. CDR3 in DNA: TGTGCCAGCAGTCAACAGGGGGTGACTAATGAAAAACTGTTTTTT.

Only one count was recorded for this clone. The CDR3 DNA sequence: TGCGCCAGCAGCCCGGAAGGGGCAAGTGAAAAACTGTTTTTT. Translating gives CASSPEGASEKLFF. The V gene is TRBV5-1, the J gene TRBJ1-4; weak D call: TRBD1 (5 bases). Germline CDR1 SGHRS, CDR2 YFSETQ. The CDR3 extends over 14 amino acids. V shed 4 bases and J shed 7 bases, with 14 bases lying between them. Filled out from reference TRBV5-1 and TRBJ1-4, the complete variable domain reads KAGVTQTPRYLIKTRGQQVTLSCSPISGHRSVSWYQQTPGQGLQFLFEYFSETQRNKGNFPGRFSGRQFSNSRSEMNVSTLELGDSALYLCASSPEGASEKLFFGSGTQLSVL.

The gene calls are TRBV6-4 and TRBJ2-3; 7 bases map to TRBD1. This CDR3 has 13 residues. Looked up from germline, CDR1 is MRHNA and CDR2 is SNTAGT. The V gene end was trimmed by 8 bases and the J gene end by 6 bases; junction bases not matched to a gene: 8. The CDR3 DNA reads TGTGCCAGCGCCGACAGGGTCGGGGATACGCAGTATTTT. It translates to CASADRVGDTQYF.

V gene TRBV5-1 combines with J gene TRBJ2-3, with 10 bases lining up with TRBD2. CDR1 and CDR2 (germline): SGHRS, YFSETQ. With V trimmed by 7 bases and J by 4 bases, 6 bases remained unmatched. This CDR3 comprises 14 residues. The CDR3 region has the DNA TGCGCCAGCGGTCTAGCGGGGGACGCAGATACGCAGTATTTT. This gives the protein CASGLAGDADTQYF.

This chain joins TRBV9 and TRBJ2-5; 14 bases fit TRBD2. Germline trimming cut 4 bases from V and 5 bases from J; bases unmatched to any gene: 7. This CDR3 contains 16 residues. Per germline, CDR1 SGDLS and CDR2 YYNGEE. CDR3 DNA sequence: TGTGCCAGCAGCAACGGACTAGCGGGGGGCGGTGAGACCCAGTACTTC. Protein: CASSNGLAGGGETQYF.

As DNA, the CDR3 is TGTGCCAGCAGCTTGGGGGCAGTAAACACTGAAGCTTTCTTT. Translating gives CASSLGAVNTEAFF. V usage is TRBV5-6 and J usage is TRBJ1-1, with D unresolved. V lost 0 bases to trimming and J lost 2 bases, with 8 bases between them. Per germline, CDR1 SGHDT and CDR2 YYEEEE. CDR3 length: 14 residues.

This chain connects TRBV18 to TRBJ1-1, with a possible D match to TRBD1 (5 bases). The germline gives CDR1 KGHSH, CDR2 LQKENI. This CDR3 region has 12 residues. Trimming took 0 bases from V and 8 from J, leaving 7 bases between them. The CDR3, as DNA: TGTGCCAGCTCACCACCCAGGACAGAAGCTTTCTTT. Amino acids: CASSPPRTEAFF.

This clone was seen a handful of times. The CDR3 loop reads CAIRGGRQHNSPLHF. CDR3 sequence (DNA): TGTGCCATCAGGGGAGGCAGACAACATAATTCACCCCTCCACTTT. The rearrangement uses TRBV10-3 and TRBJ1-6; D is unresolved. This CDR3 region has 15 residues. V lost 6 bases, J lost 5 bases, and 14 bases lay in between. CDR1 and CDR2 (germline): ENHRY, SYGVKD.

The chain is built from TRBV2 and TRBJ2-3, with D possibly being TRBD2 (5 bases). V was shortened by 2 bases and J by 0 bases, with 12 bases between the two germline ends. Per the germline V gene, CDR1 is SNHLY and CDR2 is FYNNEI. This CDR3 contains 16 residues. The CDR3 nucleotides read TGTGCCAGCAGTGAACAAAGAGGGCCTAGCACAGATACGCAGTATTTT. Protein product: CASSEQRGPSTDTQYF. The full variable domain, its missing parts supplied by reference TRBV2 and TRBJ2-3, is EPEVTQTPSHQVTQMGQEVILRCVPISNHLYFYWYRQILGQKVEFLVSFYNNEISEKSEIFDDQFSVERPDGSNFTLKIRSTKLEDSAMYFCASSEQRGPSTDTQYFGPGTRLTVL.

The chain carries TRBV9 and TRBJ1-3, with 8 positions matching TRBD1. The trim removed 4 bases at V and 0 bases at J, leaving 12 bases unmatched. The CDR3 consists of 18 residues. In germline, CDR1 is SGDLS, CDR2 YYNGEE. CDR3 nucleotide sequence: TGTGCCAGCAGCCCAGGGGGCTCAGGGGGTAACTCTGGAAACACCATATATTTT. Its translation: CASSPGGSGGNSGNTIYF.

The chain carries TRBV4-3 and TRBJ1-2, with TRBD1 identical over 7 bases. Per germline, CDR1 LGHNA and CDR2 YSLEER. V trimming: 3 bases; J trimming: 7 bases; junction bases outside the gene matches: 11. The CDR3 totals 15 residues. In DNA form, the CDR3 reads TGCGCCAGCAGCCATGACCTAGGGGGCGCAGGTGGCTACACCTTC. Protein: CASSHDLGGAGGYTF.

The chain uses TRBV5-1 and TRBJ2-1, with 8 bases identical to TRBD1. CDR3 size: 14 residues. Germline CDR1 is SGHRS and CDR2 is YFSETQ. Losses at the gene ends were 1 base for V and 9 bases for J; bases not matched to a gene: 6. CDR3 region: CASSLLQGAGEQFF. DNA of the CDR3: TGCGCCAGCAGCTTGCTCCAGGGGGCGGGTGAGCAGTTCTTC.

J is TRBJ2-2 and V is TRBV4-1; the match to TRBD2 covers 8 bases. The CDR3 sequence is 16 residues long. Trimming at V came to 5 bases and at J to 0 bases, leaving 5 bases not matched to a gene. Germline values: CDR1 MGHRA, CDR2 YSYEKL. The CDR3: CASSLLAAANTGELFF. The CDR3 DNA reads as TGCGCCAGCAGCTTACTAGCGGCCGCGAACACCGGGGAGCTGTTTTTT.

In the case of this clone: One end of the junction varies from germline; a read error may be responsible. The rearrangement links TRBV10-3 to TRBJ1-2; TRBD1 might be the D (5 bases). Germline CDR1 and CDR2: ENHRY and SYGVKD. CDR3 length: 14 residues. CDR3 region: CAISADRTYYGSTF. The CDR3 DNA sequence: TGTGCCATCAGTGCTGACAGAACCTACTATGGCTCCACCTTC.

This clone was recorded a few times. The CDR3 sequence: CASGFRGTTDTQYF. The CDR3 coding sequence is TGTGCCAGCGGATTCCGGGGTACCACAGATACGCAGTATTTT. The V gene is TRBV7-2, the J gene TRBJ2-3, with D tentatively TRBD2 (5 bases). The CDR3 extends over 14 amino acids. CDR1 and CDR2 (germline): SGHTA, FQGNSA. V was trimmed by 8 bases and J by 2 bases, leaving 14 bases between them.

V gene TRBV25-1 combines with J gene TRBJ2-2; D possibly corresponds to TRBD1 (6 bases). V lost 4 bases, J lost 0 bases, and 12 bases lay in between. The germline V gene encodes CDR1 MGHDK and CDR2 SYGVNS. The CDR3 is 16 residues long. CDR3 sequence reads: CASSATGWANTGELFF. As DNA, the CDR3 is TGTGCCAGCAGTGCCACAGGGTGGGCGAACACCGGGGAGCTGTTTTTT.

The rearrangement links TRBV6-5 to TRBJ2-3; 9 positions agree with TRBD2. The CDR3 sequence is 14 residues long. Germline trimming cut 7 bases from V and 2 bases from J; bases unmatched to any gene: 4. Germline values: CDR1 MNHEY, CDR2 SVGAGI. The CDR3 spells CASTRGGPTDTQYF. Written as DNA, the CDR3 is TGTGCCAGCACGCGGGGGGGCCCCACAGATACGCAGTATTTT.

A few counts support this clone. The rearrangement joins TRBV2 to TRBJ2-4, with TRBD1 matching over 11 bases. This CDR3 is 15 amino acids long. J was trimmed by 0 bases and V by 8 bases; bases with no gene match: 3. Germline CDR1 reads SNHLY; CDR2 reads FYNNEI. CDR3 residues: CASADRGPAKNIQYF. The CDR3 bases are TGTGCCAGCGCGGACAGGGGGCCAGCCAAAAACATTCAGTACTTC.